The entry that follows covers one T cell receptor (beta chain) sequence. This CDR3 has 15 amino acids. Germline V gene data show CDR1 as MNHNS and CDR2 as SASEGT. The data stem from a study of T cells expressing NK-cell markers. Study as a whole: The TCR beta repertoires were obtained from sorted CD3+CD56+NKG2C+, CD3+CD56+NKG2C- and CD3+CD56-NKG2C+ T cells.

TCRdb reprocessed the 5' RACE reads, keeping one entry per CDR3 protein, no DNA. The listing contains some 500,000 distinct CDR3 sequences. The V and J genes are TRBV6-1 and TRBJ2-3; TCRdb designates TRBD2, a call that cannot be tested without DNA. The sample was blood T cells: a sorted CD56 or NKG2C T cell subset, CD4+ or CD8+ T cells, or bulk PBMC T cells (not recorded which). This clonotype was sampled from a woman in her forties or fifties in good health. CDR3 residues: CASSSLALSSDTQYF.